This TCR beta chain derives from a study of blood T cell repertoires in COVID-19. Study-level information: The study drew acute and convalescent COVID-19 samples from the United States, Italy and Spain. PBMCs, B-cell-depleted T cells, or T cells provided the cDNA or gDNA that made up the material.

J gave up 6 bases and V 6 bases, and 7 bases lay outside the gene matches. The germline V gene encodes CDR1 MRHNA and CDR2 SNTAGT. The CDR3 spans 13 residues. How the authors handled the data: Reference gene primer amplification gave estimated nucleated cell counts. Generated by immunoSEQ multiplex PCR, the TCRdb table keeps only in-frame clones and is missing some. D and trimming come from the DNA, and the V and J calls and clone size come from that table. The repertoire includes roughly 250,000 clones, around four fifths of them detected once, and approximately 6.3% sits in the top ten. A single count supports this clone.

The sequence derives from a woman in her sixties or seventies with active or convalescent COVID-19. This chain links TRBV6-4 with TRBJ1-1; the match to TRBD1 covers 7 bases. The specimen sequenced was peripheral blood. Written as DNA, the CDR3 is TGTGCCAGCAGCGCGACAGGGTTCGCTGAAGCTTTCTTT. Translated, it gives CASSATGFAEAFF.